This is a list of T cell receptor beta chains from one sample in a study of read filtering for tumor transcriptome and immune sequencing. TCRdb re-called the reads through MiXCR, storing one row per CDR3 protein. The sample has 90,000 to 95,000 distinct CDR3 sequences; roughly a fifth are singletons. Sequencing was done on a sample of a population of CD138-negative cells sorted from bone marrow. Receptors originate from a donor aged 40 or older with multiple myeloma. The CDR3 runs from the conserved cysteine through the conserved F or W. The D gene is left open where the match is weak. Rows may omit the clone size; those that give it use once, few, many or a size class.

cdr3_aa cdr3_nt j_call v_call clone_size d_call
CAISEGAGASEQYF TGTGCCATCAGTGAAGGTGCGGGGGCAAGCGAGCAGTACTTC TRBJ2-7 TRBV10-3 many -
CSAWTGSGNEQFF TGCAGTGCCTGGACAGGGTCTGGCAATGAGCAGTTCTTC TRBJ2-1 TRBV20-1 many TRBD1
CASSLEAGTEKLFF TGCGCCAGCAGCTTGGAGGCGGGGACTGAAAAACTGTTTTTT TRBJ1-4 TRBV5-1 many -
CASSQLGQGSGANVLTF TGCGCCAGCAGCCAATTAGGACAGGGCTCTGGGGCCAACGTCCTGACTTTC TRBJ2-6 TRBV4-1 few TRBD1
CSVTKATGELFF TGCAGCGTGACAAAAGCTACCGGGGAGCTGTTTTTT TRBJ2-2 TRBV29-1 many -
CASSPRSAGELFF TGTGCCAGCAGCCCGAGGTCGGCCGGGGAGCTGTTTTTT TRBJ2-2 TRBV7-2 many -
CSHREVHTQYF TGCAGCCATCGGGAGGTTCATACGCAGTATTTT TRBJ2-3 TRBV29-1 many TRBD2
CSARNLGANVLTF TGCAGTGCTAGAAATCTTGGGGCCAACGTCCTGACTTTC TRBJ2-6 TRBV20-1 many -
CAWSEAGSEDKNIQYF TGTGCCTGGAGTGAGGCAGGCAGTGAGGACAAAAACATTCAGTACTTC TRBJ2-4 TRBV30 - -
CASSPGRGDTDTQYF TGTGCCAGCAGTCCCGGGAGGGGGGATACAGATACGCAGTATTTT TRBJ2-3 TRBV12-3/TRBV12-4 - TRBD2
CASSSEQGGQPQHF TGTGCCAGCAGCTCAGAACAGGGAGGCCAGCCCCAGCATTTT TRBJ1-5 TRBV7-9 few -
CASSPTGPKYQETQYF TGTGCCAGCTCACCAACGGGACCGAAGTACCAAGAGACCCAGTACTTC TRBJ2-5 TRBV18 many -
CASSARTMNTEAFF TGTGCCAGCAGTGCACGGACTATGAACACTGAAGCTTTCTTT TRBJ1-1 TRBV12-3/TRBV12-4 many -
CASRKQGVETQYF TGTGCCAGCAGAAAACAGGGCGTTGAGACCCAGTACTTC TRBJ2-5 TRBV28 medium-sized -
CASNPPQGAHTEAFF TGTGCCAGCAACCCGCCACAGGGGGCCCACACTGAAGCTTTCTTT TRBJ1-1 TRBV6-1 - TRBD1
CASSLGRSLSYEQYF TGCGCCAGCAGCTTGGGACGGAGCCTCTCCTACGAGCAGTACTTC TRBJ2-7 TRBV5-1 many -
CASSLDSIVFF TGTGCCAGCAGCTTAGATTCTATTGTGTTCTTT TRBJ1-1 TRBV7-9 many -
CASSRKTGGQGPYEQYF TGCGCCAGCAGCCGCAAAACCGGGGGACAGGGGCCCTACGAGCAGTACTTC TRBJ2-7 TRBV5-1 many TRBD1
CASSSTAANTGELFF TGTGCCAGCAGCTCGACAGCCGCGAACACCGGGGAGCTGTTTTTT TRBJ2-2 TRBV7-9 many -
CASSPVEGVAFF TGTGCCAGCTCACCGGTAGAGGGTGTAGCTTTCTTT TRBJ1-1 TRBV18 many -
CSATNPWGGADEKLFF TGCAGTGCTACCAATCCCTGGGGGGGCGCGGATGAAAAACTGTTTTTT TRBJ1-4 TRBV20-1 many -
CASTGLAGGMPGELFF TGTGCCAGCACTGGACTAGCGGGGGGGATGCCCGGGGAGCTGTTTTTT TRBJ2-2 TRBV2 few TRBD2
CASSQAPGETQYF TGTGCCAGCAGCCAAGCCCCGGGGGAGACCCAGTACTTC TRBJ2-5 TRBV4-2 few -
CASSERRATSNQPQHF TGTGCCAGCAGTGAAAGAAGGGCAACTAGCAATCAGCCCCAGCATTTT TRBJ1-5 TRBV6-1 - -
CASSTLGQGPGNTIYF TGTGCCAGCAGTACCCTGGGACAGGGACCTGGAAACACCATATATTTT TRBJ1-3 TRBV28 - TRBD1
CASSRDRVKTQYF TGTGCCAGCAGTCGGGACAGGGTAAAGACCCAGTACTTC TRBJ2-5 TRBV28 - TRBD1
CASSKSTSGGYNEQFF TGTGCCAGCAGCAAGTCTACTAGCGGGGGGTACAATGAGCAGTTCTTC TRBJ2-1 TRBV5-4 many TRBD2
CASETGQAGNTIYF TGTGCCAGTGAGACTGGACAGGCGGGAAACACCATATATTTT TRBJ1-3 TRBV2 few TRBD1
CASSLGHTEQFF TGTGCCAGCAGTCTCGGACATACCGAGCAGTTCTTC TRBJ2-1 TRBV12-3/TRBV12-4 many -
CSAPQGREAFF TGCAGTGCCCCACAGGGGCGGGAAGCTTTCTTT TRBJ1-1 TRBV20-1 - TRBD1
CASSLLGSRDEQYF TGCGCCAGCAGCTTGCTAGGGTCTCGCGACGAGCAGTACTTC TRBJ2-7 TRBV5-1 many -
CASLQGSSGANVLTF TGTGCCAGCTTACAGGGAAGCTCTGGGGCCAACGTCCTGACTTTC TRBJ2-6 TRBV19 few -
CASSFVSQPQHF TGTGCCAGCAGTTTTGTAAGCCAGCCCCAGCATTTT TRBJ1-5 TRBV28 - -
CASSPGLGGLYNEQFF TGCGCCAGCAGCCCGGGCCTTGGGGGGCTCTACAATGAGCAGTTCTTC TRBJ2-1 TRBV5-1 few -
CASSSPRTSTDTQYF TGTGCCAGCAGTTCCCCGAGAACCAGCACAGATACGCAGTATTTT TRBJ2-3 TRBV6-5 many -
CASRRQGNGANVLTF TGTGCCAGCAGAAGACAGGGAAATGGGGCCAACGTCCTGACTTTC TRBJ2-6 TRBV12-3/TRBV12-4 few TRBD1
CASSSQMNTEAFF TGTGCCAGCAGCTCTCAGATGAACACTGAAGCTTTCTTT TRBJ1-1 TRBV7-9 many -
CASSLTGAYQPQHF TGTGCCAGCAGCCTGACAGGGGCTTATCAGCCCCAGCATTTT TRBJ1-5 TRBV12-3/TRBV12-4 - TRBD1
CASSQDWDTNYNEQFF TGCGCCAGCAGCCAAGATTGGGACACAAACTACAATGAGCAGTTCTTC TRBJ2-1 TRBV4-1 medium-sized -
CASSPRPGNEQFF TGTGCCAGCAGCCCCCGCCCTGGAAATGAGCAGTTCTTC TRBJ2-1 TRBV12-3/TRBV12-4 many -
CASSLVGETQYF TGTGCCAGCAGCTTAGTCGGAGAGACCCAGTACTTC TRBJ2-5 TRBV7-9 many -
CASSSQVNQPQHF TGTGCCAGCAGTTCGCAAGTCAATCAGCCCCAGCATTTT TRBJ1-5 TRBV12-3/TRBV12-4 many -
CAGRSSGGAGADTQYF TGTGCCGGCAGATCTAGCGGGGGGGCCGGCGCAGATACGCAGTATTTT TRBJ2-3 TRBV12-3/TRBV12-4 - TRBD2
CASSSSGQFYGYTF TGTGCCAGCAGTTCATCGGGTCAATTCTATGGCTACACCTTC TRBJ1-2 TRBV6-2/TRBV6-3 - -
CASKGQNQETQYF TGTGCCAGCAAAGGGCAGAACCAGGAGACCCAGTACTTC TRBJ2-5 TRBV27 many -
CASTDADSYEQYF TGTGCCAGCACTGACGCGGACTCCTACGAGCAGTACTTC TRBJ2-7 TRBV28 few -
CSVGGDRGDYGYTF TGCAGCGTTGGAGGGGACAGGGGTGACTATGGCTACACCTTC TRBJ1-2 TRBV29-1 few TRBD1
CASSFPSHARNYGYTF TGTGCCAGCAGTTTTCCGAGTCACGCAAGGAACTATGGCTACACCTTC TRBJ1-2 TRBV12-3/TRBV12-4 many -
CASSRTGVGEQYF TGCGCCAGCAGCCGGACAGGGGTAGGGGAGCAGTACTTC TRBJ2-7 TRBV5-1 many TRBD1
CATRGQTNTRELSF TGTGCCACCCGTGGGCAGACGAACACCAGGGAGCTGTCTTTT TRBJ2-2 TRBV24-1 - -
CASSYPGQGRAGANVLTF TGTGCCAGCAGTTACCCGGGACAGGGAAGAGCTGGGGCCAACGTCCTGACTTTC TRBJ2-6 TRBV6-2/TRBV6-3 many TRBD1
CSASEGAGQPQHF TGCAGTGCTAGTGAGGGGGCGGGTCAGCCCCAGCATTTT TRBJ1-5 TRBV20-1 many TRBD1
CSVGDSNQPQHF TGCAGCGTTGGCGATAGCAATCAGCCCCAGCATTTT TRBJ1-5 TRBV29-1 many -